This TCR beta chain emerged from a study of shared clonotypes between healthy human individuals. Details on this clone: Different DNA sequences within this sample yield the same CDR3.

Sequenced by immunoSEQ multiplex PCR; TCRdb stores in-frame clones only, minus some. Seen here are around 2.3 million clones, approximately 94% observed once, and the top ten hold roughly 0.13%. The CDR3 is made up of 14 amino acids. Per the germline V gene, CDR1 is MNHEY and CDR2 is SMNVEV (reference sequence). Trimming cost V 6 bases and J 0 bases, with 6 bases left between them. The rearrangement joins TRBV27 to TRBJ2-6; D gene uncertain. The TCR was taken from a young man in good health. Input material: naive CD4+ T cells sorted from blood. Subset described: CD45RA+ positively selected. CDR3 residues: CASSPSSGANVLTF. DNA of the CDR3: TGTGCCAGCAGCCCAAGCTCTGGGGCCAACGTCCTGACTTTC.